Each of the 8 T cell receptor beta chains below was sequenced from the same sample in a study of metastatic and nonmetastatic thyroid tumors. TCRdb re-called the PCR reads through MiXCR. This sample has around 22,000 clones, with approximately 35% found just once. Thyroid surgery was preceded by no treatment in any patient. The material sequenced was blood. The source of these receptors is a male donor with papillary thyroid cancer or a benign thyroid nodule (not recorded which). Some clones in this sample may be carry-over from other donors' samples.

This clone is termed medium-sized. The chain uses TRBV28 and TRBJ2-3, with D perhaps given as TRBD1 or TRBD2 (5 bases each). V was cut by 6 bases and J by 0 bases, with 16 bases left in between. This CDR3 region has 16 residues. Per the germline V gene, CDR1 is MDHEN and CDR2 is SYDVKM. The CDR3 is CASSETGTPSTDTQYF. For the CDR3, the DNA is TGTGCCAGCAGCGAAACCGGGACCCCTAGCACAGATACGCAGTATTTT.

This clone has a count of ten or more. CDR3 nucleotide sequence: TGTGCCAGCTCACCAGGGCTCAGAGACGAGCAGTACTTC. Its translation is CASSPGLRDEQYF. The chain links TRBV18 to TRBJ2-7, with D unresolved. V lost 2 bases and J 5 bases, leaving 10 bases between the germline ends. The CDR3 totals 13 residues. In germline, CDR1 is KGHSH, CDR2 LQKENI.

This clone counts as medium-sized (0.01 to 0.1%). The chain employs TRBV20-1 and TRBJ2-3, with D perhaps matching TRBD2 (6 bases). This CDR3 has 15 residues. Trimming cost V 3 bases and J 5 bases, with 18 bases left between them. Germline V gives CDR1 DFQATT, CDR2 SNEGSKA (reference sequence). The CDR3 here is CSARGLWEVLDTQYF. Here the CDR3 DNA reads TGCAGTGCTAGGGGGCTCTGGGAGGTCCTAGATACGCAGTATTTT.

The chain recombines TRBV27 with TRBJ2-7; TRBD2 is a possible D gene (6 bases). Germline CDR1 and CDR2: MNHEY and SMNVEV (reference sequence). The CDR3 consists of 15 residues. V was clipped by 0 bases and J by 3 bases, with 12 bases between them. CDR3 DNA: TGTGCCAGCAGTTTATCGCTGGGGACTGACTACGAGCAGTACTTC. This sequence encodes CASSLSLGTDYEQYF.

The rearrangement joins TRBV28 to TRBJ2-5, with 7 positions matching TRBD2. CDR3 size: 15 residues. After removal of 4 bases from V and 9 bases from J, the junction contained 14 bases not matched to a gene. CDR1 and CDR2 from the germline V gene are MDHEN and SYDVKM. In DNA form, the CDR3 reads TGTGCCAGCAGTTGGGGGGGAGCGGGAAGGCGAGCCCAGTACTTC. It codes for CASSWGGAGRRAQYF.

A single count supports this clone. The rearrangement links TRBV4-3 to TRBJ2-7; no reliable D call. The ends were cut back, 1 base at V and 3 bases at J, with 13 bases in the middle. Germline V gives CDR1 LGHNA, CDR2 YSLEER. CDR3 length equals 15 residues. CDR3 nucleotide sequence: TGCGCCAGCAGCCAAGGGAGAGGTAGGGACTACGAGCAGTACTTC. The encoded protein is CASSQGRGRDYEQYF.

The rearrangement joins TRBV5-1 to TRBJ2-5; D gene uncertain. The CDR3 consists of 16 residues. Trimming pared 4 bases from V and 2 bases from J, leaving 18 bases between. Germline V gene data show CDR1 as SGHRS and CDR2 as YFSETQ. CDR3 sequence: CASSLGGHLVQETQYF. In nucleotides, the CDR3 is TGCGCCAGCAGCCTTGGCGGCCACCTCGTGCAAGAGACCCAGTACTTC.

This chain joins TRBV30 and TRBJ2-7, with D possibly being TRBD2 (5 bases). This CDR3 comprises 11 residues. The germline gives CDR1 GTSNPN, CDR2 SVGIG (reference sequence). The V gene lost 3 bases and the J gene lost 4 bases, with 7 bases spanning the gap. The CDR3 is CAWSGDYEQYF. In DNA, the CDR3 is TGTGCCTGGAGCGGGGATTACGAGCAGTACTTC.